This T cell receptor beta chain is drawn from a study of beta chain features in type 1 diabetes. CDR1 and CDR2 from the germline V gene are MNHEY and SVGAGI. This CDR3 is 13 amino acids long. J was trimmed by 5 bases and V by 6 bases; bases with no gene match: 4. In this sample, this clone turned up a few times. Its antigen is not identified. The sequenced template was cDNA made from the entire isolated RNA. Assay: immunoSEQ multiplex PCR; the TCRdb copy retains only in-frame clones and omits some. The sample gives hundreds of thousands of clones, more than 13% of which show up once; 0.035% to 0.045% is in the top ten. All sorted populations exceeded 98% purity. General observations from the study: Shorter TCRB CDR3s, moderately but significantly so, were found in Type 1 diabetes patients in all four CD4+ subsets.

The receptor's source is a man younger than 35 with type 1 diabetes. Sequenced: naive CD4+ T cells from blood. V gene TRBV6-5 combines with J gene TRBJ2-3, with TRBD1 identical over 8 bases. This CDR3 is CASRRQGLDTQYF. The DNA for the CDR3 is TGTGCCAGCAGACGACAGGGGCTAGATACGCAGTATTTT.